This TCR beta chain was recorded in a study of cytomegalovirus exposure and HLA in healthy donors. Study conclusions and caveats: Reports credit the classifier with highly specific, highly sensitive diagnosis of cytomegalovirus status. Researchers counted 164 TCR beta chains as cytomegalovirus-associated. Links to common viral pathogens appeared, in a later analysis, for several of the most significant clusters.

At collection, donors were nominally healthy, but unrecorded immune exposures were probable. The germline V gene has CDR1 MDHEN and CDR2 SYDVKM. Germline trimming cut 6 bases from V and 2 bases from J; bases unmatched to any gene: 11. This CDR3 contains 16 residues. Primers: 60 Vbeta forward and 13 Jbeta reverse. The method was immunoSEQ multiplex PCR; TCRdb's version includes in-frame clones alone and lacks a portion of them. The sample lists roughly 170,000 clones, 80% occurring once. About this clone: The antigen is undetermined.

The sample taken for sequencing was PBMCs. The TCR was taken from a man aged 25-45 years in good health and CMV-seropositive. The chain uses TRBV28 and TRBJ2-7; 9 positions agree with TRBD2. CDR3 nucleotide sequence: TGTGCCAGCAGCTTGGGGCGGGAGGGCCTCCCCTACGAGCAGTACTTC. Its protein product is CASSLGREGLPYEQYF.